A selection of T cell receptor beta chains follows, all from one sample in a study of T-cell reconstitution after alpha-beta-depleted transplantation in children. TCRdb re-called the PCR reads with MiXCR, one entry per CDR3 protein. In the table there are hundreds of thousands of distinct CDR3 sequences, roughly 14% of which are singletons. The sequencing used PBMCs, collected before TCRalphabeta/CD19-depleted stem cell transplant. The receptors stem from a girl aged 2-10 years with congenital amegakaryocytic thrombocytopenia, due to receive a stem cell transplant. The CDR3 runs from the conserved cysteine through the conserved F or W. The D gene is left open where the match is weak. A clone size is listed for some rows: how often the clone was seen (once, few, many), or a class if it is expanded.

TRBV28	-	-	TRBJ2-7	CASSGIERSSYEQYF	TGTGCCAGCAGTGGTATCGAGCGGAGTTCCTACGAGCAGTACTTC
TRBV6-1	-	TRBD2	TRBJ2-2	CASSEGLAGVVGELFF	TGTGCCAGCAGCGAGGGACTAGCGGGAGTGGTCGGGGAGCTGTTTTTT
TRBV29-1	many	-	TRBJ2-7	CSVALASYEQYF	TGCAGCGTTGCGCTAGCGTCCTACGAGCAGTACTTC
TRBV10-3	-	TRBD2	TRBJ2-7	CAILAGGYSYEQYF	TGTGCCATACTAGCGGGAGGCTACTCCTACGAGCAGTACTTC
TRBV5-1	-	TRBD1	TRBJ2-6	CASSFFWDRVSGANVLTF	TGCGCCAGCAGCTTTTTCTGGGACAGGGTTTCTGGGGCCAACGTCCTGACTTTC
TRBV9	-	-	TRBJ1-2	CASSKRAPGNGYTF	TGTGCCAGCAGCAAGAGAGCCCCAGGGAATGGCTACACCTTC
TRBV29-1	few	-	TRBJ2-7	CSVEGGGTGTNEQYF	TGCAGCGTTGAGGGCGGGGGGACAGGGACGAACGAGCAGTACTTC
TRBV5-1	few	TRBD1	TRBJ2-3	CASSLNGQVIDTQYF	TGCGCCAGCAGCTTGAATGGACAGGTCATAGATACGCAGTATTTT
TRBV14	few	TRBD2	TRBJ2-1	CASSRLAPLNEQFF	TGTGCCAGCAGCCGACTAGCGCCCCTCAATGAGCAGTTCTTC
TRBV20-1	many	-	TRBJ1-5	CSAKDSLFSNQPQHF	TGCAGTGCTAAAGACAGTCTATTTAGCAATCAGCCCCAGCATTTT
TRBV6-5	-	TRBD1	TRBJ2-5	CASSYSGQPQETQYF	TGTGCCAGCAGTTACTCGGGACAGCCTCAAGAGACCCAGTACTTC